The 10 T cell receptor beta chains listed next were all sequenced from one sample in a study of blood T cell repertoires in COVID-19. Produced via immunoSEQ multiplex PCR; TCRdb's table is partial and in-frame only. This table has some 70,000 clones, roughly 72% appearing once. Sequenced: peripheral blood. These receptors came from a man in his sixties with COVID-19, enrolled during active disease.

The chain combines TRBV27 with TRBJ2-3, with TRBD2 matching 12 bases. The CDR3 covers 16 residues. Germline V lookup: CDR1 MNHEY, CDR2 SMNVEV (reference sequence). Losses at the gene ends were 3 bases for V and 4 bases for J; bases not matched to a gene: 5. CDR3 sequence (DNA): TGTGCCAGCAGTTTGACTAGCGGGAGATCCGCAGATACGCAGTATTTT. The encoded protein is CASSLTSGRSADTQYF.

This clone occurred a few times. V gene TRBV10-3 combines with J gene TRBJ2-3; D unresolved. The CDR3 runs 13 residues. Per germline, CDR1 ENHRY and CDR2 SYGVKD. Trimming stripped 5 bases from V and 5 bases from J, with 11 bases between. CDR3 in DNA: TGTGCCATCAGTCCGCGAGGCGGAGATACGCAGTATTTT. Encoded protein: CAISPRGGDTQYF.

The V gene is TRBV12-3 or TRBV12-4, the J gene TRBJ1-1; a possible D gene is TRBD1 (5 bases). CDR3 length equals 11 residues. Trimming removed 6 bases at V and 5 bases at J, with 7 bases between. The CDR3 here is CASRDKTEAFF. The CDR3 nucleotides are TGTGCCAGCAGGGACAAAACTGAAGCTTTCTTT.

The chain employs TRBV10-1 and TRBJ2-3, with 8 positions matching TRBD2. The germline V gene encodes CDR1 WNHNN and CDR2 SYGVQD (reference sequence). The CDR3 is 16 residues long. With 0 bases clipped from V and 4 bases from J, the junction kept 6 bases outside the gene matches. The CDR3 protein is CASSESDGGAADTQYF. In nucleotides, the CDR3 is TGCGCCAGCAGTGAGTCTGACGGGGGGGCCGCAGATACGCAGTATTTT.

Here the CDR3 reads CASSGGTGRVPEAFF. The DNA for the CDR3 is TGTGCCAGCAGCGGGGGGACAGGGAGGGTTCCTGAAGCTTTCTTT. The gene calls are TRBV5-6 and TRBJ1-1; 9 nucleotides line up with TRBD1. After removal of 4 bases from V and 6 bases from J, the junction contained 10 bases not matched to a gene. Germline assignment: CDR1 SGHDT and CDR2 YYEEEE. CDR3 length: 15 amino acids. Full variable domain (remainder filled in from reference TRBV5-6 and TRBJ1-1): DAGVTQSPTHLIKTRGQQVTLRCSPKSGHDTVSWYQQALGQGPQFIFQYYEEEERQRGNFPDRFSGHQFPNYSSELNVNALLLGDSALYLCASSGGTGRVPEAFFGQGTRLTVV.

As concerns this clone: A junction end diverges from the germline sequence, so it may reflect a read error. The genes are TRBV29-1 and TRBJ2-1; D might be TRBD1 (5 bases). The germline CDR1 and CDR2 sequences are SQVTM and ANQGSEA. The CDR3 has 13 amino acids. CDR3 coding DNA: TGCAGCGCTCAGGGCAGTATCTACGATGAGCAGTTCTTC. Translation gives CSAQGSIYDEQFF.

V is TRBV5-1 and J is TRBJ2-1; 7 nucleotides agree with TRBD2. Germline V gene data show CDR1 as SGHRS and CDR2 as YFSETQ. The CDR3 is 15 residues long. V dropped 0 bases and J dropped 6; count of bases not matched to a gene: 6. The CDR3 spells CASSLVPGRGNEQFF. The CDR3 DNA is TGCGCCAGCAGCTTGGTGCCAGGGAGGGGCAATGAGCAGTTCTTC.

The chain employs TRBV6-5 and TRBJ1-3, with TRBD1 matching 9 bases. Germline lookup yields CDR1 MNHEY and CDR2 SVGAGI. V shed 7 bases, J shed 4 bases, and the junction held 5 bases outside the gene matches. CDR3 length equals 14 residues. CDR3 protein: CASKPGQGGNTIYF. DNA of the CDR3: TGTGCCAGCAAACCGGGACAGGGAGGAAACACCATATATTTT.

The chain combines TRBV6-1 with TRBJ1-3; D remains ambiguous. With 1 base removed from V and 4 bases from J, the gap between germline ends came to 5 bases. CDR1 is MNHNS and CDR2 is SASEGT in the germline V gene. There are 13 residues in the CDR3. This CDR3 reads CASSEDPGNTIYF. The CDR3 nucleotides are TGTGCCAGCAGTGAAGATCCAGGAAACACCATATATTTT.

Only a few counts were recorded for this clone. The chain recombines TRBV5-6 with TRBJ2-7; tentative D call: TRBD1 (5 bases). Trimming left V 0 bases short and J 1 base short, with 14 bases between. Germline CDR1 reads SGHDT; CDR2 reads YYEEEE. The length of the CDR3 is 16 residues. The CDR3 is CASSLVGRVRSYEQYF. For the CDR3, the DNA is TGTGCCAGCAGCTTGGTCGGCAGGGTACGATCCTACGAGCAGTACTTC.